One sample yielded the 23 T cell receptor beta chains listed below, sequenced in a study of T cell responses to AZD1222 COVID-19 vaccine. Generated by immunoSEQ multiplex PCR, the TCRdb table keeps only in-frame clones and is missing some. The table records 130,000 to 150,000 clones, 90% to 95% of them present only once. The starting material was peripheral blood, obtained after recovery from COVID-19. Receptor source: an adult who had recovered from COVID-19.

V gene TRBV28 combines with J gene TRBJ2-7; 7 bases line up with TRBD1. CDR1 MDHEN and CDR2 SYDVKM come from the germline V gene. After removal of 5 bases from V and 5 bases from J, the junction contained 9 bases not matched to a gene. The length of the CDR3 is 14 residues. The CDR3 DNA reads TGTGCCAGCAGTGCCGGGACAGCATCAAACGAGCAGTACTTC. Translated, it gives CASSAGTASNEQYF.

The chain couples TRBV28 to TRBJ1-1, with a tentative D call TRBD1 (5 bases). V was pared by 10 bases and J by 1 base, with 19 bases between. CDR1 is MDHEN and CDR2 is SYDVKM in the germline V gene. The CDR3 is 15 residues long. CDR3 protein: CATKRGGSWNTEAFF. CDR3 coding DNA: TGTGCCACCAAGAGGGGAGGAAGCTGGAACACTGAAGCTTTCTTT.

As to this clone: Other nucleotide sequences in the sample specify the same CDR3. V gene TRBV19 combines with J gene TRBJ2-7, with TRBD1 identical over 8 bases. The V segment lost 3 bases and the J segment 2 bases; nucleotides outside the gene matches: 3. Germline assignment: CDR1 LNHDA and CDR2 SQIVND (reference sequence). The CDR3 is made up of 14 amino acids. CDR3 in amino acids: CASSIGTGTYEQYF. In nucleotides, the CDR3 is TGTGCCAGTAGTATCGGGACAGGTACCTACGAGCAGTACTTC.

CDR3 DNA sequence: TGTGCCTGGAGTTGGACCTCGGGTACTGAAGCTTTCTTT. Translation: CAWSWTSGTEAFF. The rearrangement joins TRBV30 to TRBJ1-1; D is uncertain. Germline values: CDR1 GTSNPN, CDR2 SVGIG (reference sequence). The CDR3 has 13 amino acids. V was shortened by 2 bases and J by 5 bases, with 12 bases between the two germline ends.

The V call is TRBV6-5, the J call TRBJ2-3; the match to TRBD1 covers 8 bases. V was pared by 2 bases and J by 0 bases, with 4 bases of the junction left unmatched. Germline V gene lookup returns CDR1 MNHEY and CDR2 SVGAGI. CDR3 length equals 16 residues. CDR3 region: CASSYRDRSSTDTQYF. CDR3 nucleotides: TGTGCCAGCAGTTACCGGGACAGGTCTAGCACAGATACGCAGTATTTT.

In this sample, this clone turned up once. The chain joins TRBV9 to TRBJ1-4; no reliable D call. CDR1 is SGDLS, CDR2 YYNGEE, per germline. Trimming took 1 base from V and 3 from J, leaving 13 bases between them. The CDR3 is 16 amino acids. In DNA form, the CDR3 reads TGTGCCAGCAGCGTATTAGAGGGCTTGGCTAATGAAAAACTGTTTTTT. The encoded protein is CASSVLEGLANEKLFF.

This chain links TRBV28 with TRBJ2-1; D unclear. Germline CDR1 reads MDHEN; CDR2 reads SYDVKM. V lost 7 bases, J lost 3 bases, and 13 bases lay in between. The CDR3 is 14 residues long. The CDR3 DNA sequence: TGTGCCAGCAATCAGATCAGAAGCTACAATGAGCAGTTCTTC. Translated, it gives CASNQIRSYNEQFF.

CDR3 sequence: CARSQELAAYNEQFF. DNA of the CDR3: TGTGCCAGAAGCCAGGAGCTAGCGGCGTACAATGAGCAGTTCTTC. This chain uses TRBV2 with TRBJ2-1, with 7 bases fitting TRBD2. Per germline, CDR1 SNHLY and CDR2 FYNNEI. The CDR3 consists of 15 residues. V gave up 9 bases and J gave up 4 bases; unmatched junction bases: 12.

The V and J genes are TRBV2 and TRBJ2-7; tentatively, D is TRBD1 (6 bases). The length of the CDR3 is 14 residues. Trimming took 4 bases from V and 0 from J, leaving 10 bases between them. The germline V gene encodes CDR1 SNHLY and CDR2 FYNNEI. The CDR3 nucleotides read TGTGCCAGCAGTGCCAGGGGTAGCTCCTACGAGCAGTACTTC. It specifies CASSARGSSYEQYF.

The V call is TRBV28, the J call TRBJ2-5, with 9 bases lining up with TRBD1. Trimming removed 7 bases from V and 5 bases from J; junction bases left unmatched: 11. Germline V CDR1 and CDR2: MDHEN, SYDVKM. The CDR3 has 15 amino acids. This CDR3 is CASTLGTGHAETQYF. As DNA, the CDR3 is TGTGCCAGCACTCTCGGGACAGGGCATGCCGAGACCCAGTACTTC.

The CDR3 nucleotides are TGTGCCTGGGACCTCGGGGTAGCGGGAGATGAGCAGTTCTTC. Encoded protein: CAWDLGVAGDEQFF. The rearrangement links TRBV30 to TRBJ2-1; 9 positions match TRBD2. The CDR3 length is 14 residues. After removal of 5 bases from V and 8 bases from J, the junction contained 10 bases not matched to a gene. Germline CDR1 and CDR2: GTSNPN and SVGIG (reference sequence).

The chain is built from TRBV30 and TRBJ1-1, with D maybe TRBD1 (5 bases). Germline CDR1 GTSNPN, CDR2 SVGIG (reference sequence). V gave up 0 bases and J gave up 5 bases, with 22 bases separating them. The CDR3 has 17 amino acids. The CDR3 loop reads CAWSVRILAGRGTEAFF. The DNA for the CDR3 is TGTGCCTGGAGTGTACGAATTCTGGCAGGGAGGGGTACTGAAGCTTTCTTT.

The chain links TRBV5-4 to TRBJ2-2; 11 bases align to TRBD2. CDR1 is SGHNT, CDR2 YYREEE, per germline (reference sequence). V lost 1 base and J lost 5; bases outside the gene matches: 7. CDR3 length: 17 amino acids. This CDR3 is CASSLSTSGSATGELFF. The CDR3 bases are TGTGCCAGCAGCTTGAGTACTAGCGGGAGTGCGACCGGGGAGCTGTTTTTT.

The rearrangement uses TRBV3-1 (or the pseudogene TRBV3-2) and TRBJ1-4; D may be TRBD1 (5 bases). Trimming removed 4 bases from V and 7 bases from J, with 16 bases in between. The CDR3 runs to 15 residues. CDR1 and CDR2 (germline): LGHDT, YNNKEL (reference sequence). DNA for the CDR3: TGTGCCAGCAGCCCACTCGGGGCTTTAGGTGAAAAACTGTTTTTT. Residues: CASSPLGALGEKLFF.

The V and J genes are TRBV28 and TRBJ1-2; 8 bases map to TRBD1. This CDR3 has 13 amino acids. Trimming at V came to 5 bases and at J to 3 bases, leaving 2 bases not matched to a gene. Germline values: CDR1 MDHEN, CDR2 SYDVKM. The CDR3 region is CASSVDRDYGYTF. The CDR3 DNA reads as TGTGCCAGCAGTGTGGACAGGGACTATGGCTACACCTTC.

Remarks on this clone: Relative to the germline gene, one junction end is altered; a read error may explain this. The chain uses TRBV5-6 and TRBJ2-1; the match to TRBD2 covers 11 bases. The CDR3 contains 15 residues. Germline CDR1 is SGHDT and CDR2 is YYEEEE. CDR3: CASSKLAGEYSEQFF. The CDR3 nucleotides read TGTGCCAGCAGCAAACTAGCGGGAGAGTACAGTGAGCAGTTCTTC. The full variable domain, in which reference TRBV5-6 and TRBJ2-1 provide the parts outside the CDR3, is DAGVTQSPTHLIKTRGQQVTLRCSPKSGHDTVSWYQQALGQGPQFIFQYYEEEERQRGNFPDRFSGHQFPNYSSELNVNALLLGDSALYLCASSKLAGEYSEQFFGPGTRLTVL.

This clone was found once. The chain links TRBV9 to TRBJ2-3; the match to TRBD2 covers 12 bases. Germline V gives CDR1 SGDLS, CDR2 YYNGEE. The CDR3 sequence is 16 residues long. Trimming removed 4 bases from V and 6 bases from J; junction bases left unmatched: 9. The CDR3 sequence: CASSPRTSGIIDTQYF. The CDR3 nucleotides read TGTGCCAGCAGCCCCCGGACTAGCGGGATTATCGATACGCAGTATTTT.

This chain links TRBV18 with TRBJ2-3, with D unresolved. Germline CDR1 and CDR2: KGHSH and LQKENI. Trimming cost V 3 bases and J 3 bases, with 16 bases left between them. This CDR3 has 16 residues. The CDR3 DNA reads TGTGCCAGCTCACCGGTCCCAGTCGCGGCTACAGATACGCAGTATTTT. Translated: CASSPVPVAATDTQYF.

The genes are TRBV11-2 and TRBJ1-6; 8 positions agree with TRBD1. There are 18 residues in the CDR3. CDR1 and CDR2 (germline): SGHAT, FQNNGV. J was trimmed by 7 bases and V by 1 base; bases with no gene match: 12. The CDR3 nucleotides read TGTGCCAGCAGCTTAGGGTCCTTCAGGGGGCGACAAAATTCACCCCTCCACTTT. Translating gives CASSLGSFRGRQNSPLHF. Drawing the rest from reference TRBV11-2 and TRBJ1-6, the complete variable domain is EAGVAQSPRYKIIEKRQSVAFWCNPISGHATLYWYQQILGQGPKLLIQFQNNGVVDDSQLPKDRFSAERLKGVDSTLKIQPAKLEDSAVYLCASSLGSFRGRQNSPLHFGNGTRLTVT.

The CDR3 protein is CASPSGRANGDTQYF. Written as DNA, the CDR3 is TGTGCCAGCCCTAGCGGGAGGGCCAATGGAGATACGCAGTATTTT. The rearrangement joins TRBV18 to TRBJ2-3, with 12 bases lining up with TRBD2. The CDR3 extends over 15 amino acids. Trimming took 8 bases from V and 5 from J; bases not matched to a gene: 8. Germline V CDR1 and CDR2: KGHSH, LQKENI.

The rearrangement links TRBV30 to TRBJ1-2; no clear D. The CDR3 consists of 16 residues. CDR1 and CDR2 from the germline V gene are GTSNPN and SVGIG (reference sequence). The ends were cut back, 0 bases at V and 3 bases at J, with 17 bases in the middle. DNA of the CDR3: TGTGCCTGGAGTGTCCATCTCGCAGTGGAATACTATGGCTACACCTTC. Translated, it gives CAWSVHLAVEYYGYTF.

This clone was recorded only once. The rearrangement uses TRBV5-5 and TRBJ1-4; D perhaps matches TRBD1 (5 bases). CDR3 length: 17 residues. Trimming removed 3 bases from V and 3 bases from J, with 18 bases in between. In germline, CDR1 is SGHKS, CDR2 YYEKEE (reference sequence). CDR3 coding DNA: TGTGCCAGCAGCTCTAGGGAAGGGGCAGCAGCTAATGAAAAACTGTTTTTT. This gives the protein CASSSREGAAANEKLFF.

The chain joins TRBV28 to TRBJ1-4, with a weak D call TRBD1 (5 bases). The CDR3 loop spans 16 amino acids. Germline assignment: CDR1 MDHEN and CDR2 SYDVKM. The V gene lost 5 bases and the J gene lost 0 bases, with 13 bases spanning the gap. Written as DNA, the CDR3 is TGTGCCAGCAGTCCCGGGACCCCCGCAACTAATGAAAAACTGTTTTTT. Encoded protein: CASSPGTPATNEKLFF.